Sequencing of this TCR beta chain was carried out in a study of blood T cells in healthy people across ages. This clonotype appeared once. What it recognizes is unknown. This may come from a read error, since a much larger clone is one base off. Study-level findings and limits: Age showed a roughly linear inverse relationship with TCR beta diversity per million T cells. In long-lived donors, naive CD4+ cell counts and diversity exceeded those of aged donors.

Through a sample-barcoded 5' primer and a J-beta primer mix, a second PCR was run for roughly 6 to 11 cycles. One entry per CDR3 protein, called by TCRdb with MiXCR from the 5' RACE reads. Of about 580,000 distinct CDR3 sequences listed, about 45% are singletons. The germline V gene has CDR1 SGHVS and CDR2 FQNEAQ. The V end was cut by 1 base, the J end by 6 bases, with 13 bases between. This CDR3 region has 15 residues. This rearrangement joins TRBV7-8 to TRBJ2-1; unclear D gene. Sequencing was done on a sample of blood. The sequence came from an elderly man in good health. The CDR3 coding sequence is TGTGCCAGCAGCTTAGGGACCTCGTTTCGCAATGAGCAGTTCTTC. It translates to CASSLGTSFRNEQFF.